The T cell receptor (beta chain) described here comes from a study of control samples from healthy donors and cancer patients. Produced via immunoSEQ multiplex PCR; TCRdb's table is partial and in-frame only. The profile shows over 85,000 clones, roughly 90% of them singletons. The CDR3 is 12 amino acids. V was clipped by 6 bases and J by 7 bases; unmatched bases: 5. Sequenced input: PBMCs. The chain carries TRBV12-3 or TRBV12-4 and TRBJ1-1; 7 bases match TRBD1. The clonotype originates from a woman aged 60 to 75 with lung cancer. The CDR3 nucleotides are TGTGCCAGCAGGAACCGGGACAGTGAAGCTTTCTTT. This translates into CASRNRDSEAFF.